Following are 20 T cell receptor beta chains from one sample sequenced in a study of T-cell reconstitution after alpha-beta-depleted transplantation in children. Unique molecular identifiers were used to barcode this TCRbeta library. One entry per CDR3 protein results from TCRdb running MiXCR on the PCR reads. This sample has about 980,000 distinct CDR3 sequences; about 31% occur once, and the top ten carry 25% to 35%. The sequences come from PBMCs, mostly from graft donor cells, collected 360 days after TCRalphabeta/CD19-depleted stem cell transplant. These receptor sequences come from a boy less than two years old who had a stem cell transplant for SCID, so the T cells may come from the graft donor.

There are a few counts of this clonotype. This rearrangement joins TRBV7-6 to TRBJ2-2; D is tentatively TRBD1 or TRBD2 (7 bases each). This CDR3 region has 16 residues. The ends were cut back, 2 bases at V and 4 bases at J, with 14 bases in the middle. CDR1 and CDR2 (germline): SGHVS, FNYEAQ. CDR3 sequence (DNA): TGTGCCAGCAGCTTACCCGACAGGGAGGGCACCGGGGAGCTGTTTTTT. Amino acid sequence: CASSLPDREGTGELFF. Supplemented by reference TRBV7-6 and TRBJ2-2, the full variable domain reads GAGVSQSPRYKVTKRGQDVALRCDPISGHVSLYWYRQALGQGPEFLTYFNYEAQQDKSGLPNDRFSAERPEGSISTLTIQRTEQRDSAMYRCASSLPDREGTGELFFGEGSRLTVL.

This clonotype appeared a single time. This chain links TRBV5-1 with TRBJ2-5; D perhaps matches TRBD2 (5 bases). This CDR3 spans 14 amino acids. With 7 bases removed from V and 5 bases from J, the gap between germline ends came to 18 bases. Germline V gene sequence: CDR1 SGHRS, CDR2 YFSETQ. CDR3 in amino acids: CASGSSALYETQYF. In DNA, the CDR3 is TGCGCCAGCGGAAGTAGCGCCCTATACGAGACCCAGTACTTC.

This chain joins TRBV4-1 and TRBJ2-5, with unresolved D. Trimming shortened V by 1 base and J by 0 bases, and 12 bases separated the two germline ends. The CDR3 sequence is 16 residues long. The germline V gene encodes CDR1 MGHRA and CDR2 YSYEKL. The CDR3 sequence: CASSQVWALYQETQYF. The CDR3 nucleotides read TGCGCCAGCAGCCAAGTTTGGGCCTTGTACCAAGAGACCCAGTACTTC.

This clonotype was detected only a few times. This chain links TRBV7-6 with TRBJ2-2; TRBD1 agrees at 9 bases. The CDR3 is 16 amino acids. Unmatched junction bases numbered 6, after V lost 3 bases and J lost 4 bases. Germline-derived CDR1 and CDR2 are SGHVS and FNYEAQ. The CDR3 region has the DNA TGTGCCAGCAGCTTGAGCGGGACAGGGATCACCGGGGAGCTGTTTTTT. Protein product: CASSLSGTGITGELFF.

The chain employs TRBV6-4 and TRBJ2-1; possible D gene TRBD1, 5 bases. This CDR3 contains 16 residues. The germline V gene has CDR1 MRHNA and CDR2 SNTAGT. The V and J ends lost 0 bases and 6 bases respectively, with 15 bases between them. The CDR3 sequence is CASSDSGLVGPNEQFF. DNA for the CDR3: TGTGCCAGCAGTGACTCGGGGCTAGTAGGACCCAATGAGCAGTTCTTC.

The V gene is TRBV11-2, the J gene TRBJ2-5, with 14 positions matching TRBD2. The V gene's germline CDR1 is SGHAT and CDR2 FQNNGV. V shed 5 bases, J shed 3 bases, and the junction held 5 bases outside the gene matches. The CDR3 runs 16 residues. The CDR3 region has the DNA TGTGCCAGCAGCCCCAGACTAGCGGGGGGGAAAGAGACCCAGTACTTC. Translation gives CASSPRLAGGKETQYF. Based on the CDR3 plus reference TRBV11-2 and TRBJ2-5, the full variable domain is EAGVAQSPRYKIIEKRQSVAFWCNPISGHATLYWYQQILGQGPKLLIQFQNNGVVDDSQLPKDRFSAERLKGVDSTLKIQPAKLEDSAVYLCASSPRLAGGKETQYFGPGTRLLVL.

This clonotype was picked up a small number of times. J is TRBJ1-2 and V is TRBV10-3, with TRBD1 matching over 7 bases. Germline V gene data show CDR1 as ENHRY and CDR2 as SYGVKD. CDR3 length: 19 residues. V shed 3 bases, J shed 3 bases, and the junction held 19 bases outside the gene matches. CDR3 bases: TGTGCCATCAGTGACCGGACAGGCCTCAGCCCTGACCGAGACTATGGCTACACCTTC. Encoded protein: CAISDRTGLSPDRDYGYTF.

This clonotype has more than one count but fewer than ten. The chain joins TRBV5-1 to TRBJ2-5; tentatively, D is TRBD1 or TRBD2 (5 bases each). Germline CDR1 reads SGHRS; CDR2 reads YFSETQ. Trimming took off 2 bases at V and 5 bases at J, with 13 bases between the two ends. The length of the CDR3 is 14 residues. CDR3 protein: CASSLGTLEETQYF. CDR3 in DNA: TGCGCCAGCAGCTTAGGGACCCTAGAGGAGACCCAGTACTTC.

The V and J genes are TRBV28 and TRBJ2-7; D not resolved. CDR1 is MDHEN and CDR2 is SYDVKM in the germline V gene. Trimming took off 6 bases at V and 0 bases at J, with 9 bases between the two ends. This CDR3 has 13 amino acids. The CDR3 is CASSTQDSYEQYF. The CDR3 nucleotides are TGTGCCAGCAGCACCCAGGACTCCTACGAGCAGTACTTC.

In its sample, this clonotype was seen a few times. The V and J genes are TRBV4-1 and TRBJ1-4, with a weak D call TRBD1 (6 bases). The CDR3 totals 14 residues. V lost 2 bases and J 7 bases, leaving 11 bases between the germline ends. Germline lookup yields CDR1 MGHRA and CDR2 YSYEKL. The CDR3 reads CASSQTGRSEKLFF. The CDR3, as DNA: TGCGCCAGCAGCCAAACAGGGAGAAGTGAAAAACTGTTTTTT.

This chain joins TRBV4-2 and TRBJ2-4; D gene uncertain. Trimming removed 4 bases at V and 6 bases at J, with 10 bases between. The V gene's germline CDR1 is LGHNA and CDR2 YNFKEQ. The CDR3 runs 13 residues. DNA of the CDR3: TGTGCCAGCAGCCCCGGGCGTGGAAACATTCAGTACTTC. Amino acid sequence: CASSPGRGNIQYF.

The chain has TRBV28 and TRBJ2-7; 9 bases agree with TRBD1. Germline CDR1 reads MDHEN; CDR2 reads SYDVKM. This CDR3 spans 15 amino acids. The trim removed 1 base at V and 3 bases at J, leaving 4 bases unmatched. This CDR3 is CASSLYGTGNYEQYF. Here the CDR3 DNA reads TGTGCCAGCAGTTTATACGGGACAGGGAACTACGAGCAGTACTTC.

This clonotype was found many times. The chain is built from TRBV5-1 and TRBJ2-3; TRBD2 matches 8 bases. The CDR3 is 14 amino acids. CDR1 SGHRS and CDR2 YFSETQ come from the germline V gene. Trimming cost V 4 bases and J 5 bases; bases outside gene matches: 6. The CDR3 DNA sequence: TGCGCCAGCAGCCGGGGGGGCCCGGGAGATACGCAGTATTTT. Protein product: CASSRGGPGDTQYF.

The V and J genes are TRBV28 and TRBJ2-7; D may be TRBD1 (6 bases). The V end lost 8 bases, the J end lost 2 bases, and 16 bases lay between the germline ends. The germline V gene encodes CDR1 MDHEN and CDR2 SYDVKM. The CDR3 loop spans 14 amino acids. The CDR3 is CASGYRDITYEQYF. CDR3 sequence (DNA): TGTGCCAGCGGGTACCGGGACATTACCTACGAGCAGTACTTC.

The table lists this clonotype with a few counts. The rearrangement links TRBV7-9 to TRBJ2-5; possibly TRBD2 for D (7 bases). Trimming cost V 5 bases and J 5 bases, with 18 bases left between them. The CDR3 loop spans 15 amino acids. Germline-derived CDR1 and CDR2 are SEHNR and FQNEAQ (reference sequence). In DNA form, the CDR3 reads TGTGCCAGCAGCCCCTTGGGGGGGCGGGTGGAGACCCAGTACTTC. Translation: CASSPLGGRVETQYF. Full variable domain (remainder filled in from reference TRBV7-9 and TRBJ2-5): DTGVSQNPRHKITKRGQNVTFRCDPISEHNRLYWYRQTLGQGPEFLTYFQNEAQLEKSRLLSDRFSAERPKGSFSTLEIQRTEQGDSAMYLCASSPLGGRVETQYFGPGTRLLVL.

V gene TRBV6-2 or TRBV6-3 combines with J gene TRBJ2-7, with D possibly TRBD1 on 5 matching bases. V was shortened by 2 bases and J by 7 bases, with 9 bases between the two germline ends. From germline, CDR1 is MNHEY and CDR2 SVGEGT. CDR3 size: 12 residues. Written as DNA, the CDR3 is TGTGCCAGCAGTTACCAACCAGGGGAGCAGTACTTC. Residues: CASSYQPGEQYF.

The CDR3, as DNA: TGTGCCAGCGGCAGGGGGCGAGAGACCCAGTACTTC. The encoded protein is CASGRGRETQYF. The chain carries TRBV2 and TRBJ2-5, with 8 positions matching TRBD1. Germline CDR1 SNHLY, CDR2 FYNNEI. The CDR3 covers 12 residues. The J segment lost 4 bases and the V segment lost 8 bases, leaving 3 bases of the junction unmatched.

The chain employs TRBV29-1 and TRBJ1-2; D not resolved. CDR1 and CDR2 from the germline V gene are SQVTM and ANQGSEA. The CDR3 runs 12 residues. V gave up 1 base and J gave up 7 bases, with 10 bases separating them. The CDR3 DNA is TGCAGCGTTGAAGCCCTGGGTCGTGGCTACACCTTC. Protein sequence: CSVEALGRGYTF.

This chain links TRBV7-2 with TRBJ1-1; D is unclear. The CDR3 covers 14 residues. V gave up 1 base and J gave up 4 bases, with 10 bases separating them. Germline CDR1 and CDR2: SGHTA and FQGNSA. Written as DNA, the CDR3 is TGTGCCAGCAGCTTAGTTGGGGTTCCCACTGAAGCTTTCTTT. Its translation is CASSLVGVPTEAFF.

With respect to this clonotype: One end of the junction varies from germline; a read error may be responsible. This rearrangement joins TRBV20-1 to TRBJ2-4; D not resolved. The CDR3 covers 16 residues. CDR1 and CDR2 (germline): DFQATT, SNEGSKA (reference sequence). The CDR3 loop is CSARDWLAIAKNIQYF. For the CDR3, the DNA is TGCAGTGCTAGAGATTGGCTGGCCATAGCCAAAAACATTCAGTACTTT.